This TCR beta chain was recovered during a study of T cell clones after liver transplantation. Study findings and constraints: The donor-reactive repertoire was only partly measurable in a couple of subjects, lacking donor cells.

Comments on this clone: The antigen is unknown.

Measured with immunoSEQ multiplex PCR; TCRdb has only the in-frame clones, and not every one. Of under 130,000 clones listed, about 88% are singletons. CDR3 length: 16 amino acids. The junction had 9 bases not matched to a gene; V was cut back by 3 bases and J by 5 bases. The germline V gene has CDR1 PRHDT and CDR2 FYEKMQ (reference sequence). The sequencing here drew on CD4+ T cells from blood, taken around 49 months after liver transplant. This rearrangement joins TRBV13 to TRBJ2-3; TRBD2 agrees at 9 bases. This TCR was sampled from a human patient who received a liver transplant. The graft donor may be the source of some T cells. The CDR3 sequence: CASSFQRGARGDTQYF. The CDR3 region has the DNA TGTGCCAGCAGCTTCCAGCGGGGGGCCAGGGGAGATACGCAGTATTTT.